Each of the 4 T cell receptor beta chains below was sequenced from the same sample in a study of T cells in Graves' hyperthyroidism and ophthalmopathy. The CDR3 regions of TCR beta were amplified from RNA transcripts. Using the HTBI primer set, a first-round RT-PCR was run on the TCR CDR3. In TCRdb, the multiplex PCR reads were re-called with MiXCR into one record per CDR3 protein. The sample gives a few hundred thousand distinct CDR3 sequences, about half of which show up once; about 8% is in the top ten. Specimen: peripheral blood or thyroid tissue (not recorded which). These receptors all stem from a woman younger than 30 with Graves' hyperthyroidism.

This clonotype came up many times. The CDR3 DNA is TGTGCCAGCAGCCGTTCCGGGACAGGGTCCCCCTACGAGCAGTACTTC. Translation: CASSRSGTGSPYEQYF. This chain links TRBV14 with TRBJ2-7; 9 bases match TRBD1. J lost 2 bases, V lost 4 bases, and 9 bases had no gene match. This CDR3 is 16 amino acids long. Per germline, CDR1 SGHDN and CDR2 FVKESK.

The chain is built from TRBV12-3 or TRBV12-4 and TRBJ2-2; unclear D gene. The CDR3 is made up of 13 amino acids. V lost 7 bases and J lost 6, with 12 bases in between. CDR3 in amino acids: CASMWRNPGELFF. DNA for the CDR3: TGTGCCAGCATGTGGCGAAATCCCGGGGAGCTGTTTTTT.

The chain uses TRBV12-3 or TRBV12-4 and TRBJ2-2; 10 nucleotides line up with TRBD1. Losses at the gene ends were 6 bases for V and 9 bases for J; bases not matched to a gene: 7. The CDR3 extends over 14 amino acids. The CDR3, as DNA: TGTGCCAGCAGGCCCGGGACAGGGGCTAGGGAGCTGTTTTTT. This gives the protein CASRPGTGARELFF.

This clonotype was seen many times. J is TRBJ2-5 and V is TRBV5-8, with D tentatively TRBD2 (5 bases). CDR3 size: 16 residues. Trimming left V 2 bases short and J 1 base short, with 15 bases between. Germline lookup yields CDR1 SGHTS and CDR2 YDEGEE. CDR3 in DNA: TGTGCCAGCAGCTTTATGGAGGCGAGAACCCAAGAGACCCAGTACTTC. This gives the protein CASSFMEARTQETQYF.